The T cell receptor (beta chain) described here comes from a study of T cell responses to AZD1222 COVID-19 vaccine. Produced via immunoSEQ multiplex PCR; TCRdb's table is partial and in-frame only. The table includes around 99,000 clones, about 92% detected once. Study-wide results and limits: Targets within unmutated variant regions were reportedly found for nearly half of spike-specific TCRs.

Regarding this clone: Its antigen is undetermined.

From germline, CDR1 is MGHRA and CDR2 YSYEKL. Between the trimmed V and J ends, which lost 4 bases and 2 bases, there was a span of 15 bases. The CDR3 is 15 amino acids. V usage is TRBV4-1 and J usage is TRBJ2-7; possible D gene TRBD2, 6 bases. This sample comprised peripheral blood, obtained on day 0 of AZD1222 vaccination. The receptor comes from an adult in good health. The DNA for the CDR3 is TGCGCCAGCAGCCGTGGGACTTCCGACACCTACGAGCAGTACTTC. As protein: CASSRGTSDTYEQYF.